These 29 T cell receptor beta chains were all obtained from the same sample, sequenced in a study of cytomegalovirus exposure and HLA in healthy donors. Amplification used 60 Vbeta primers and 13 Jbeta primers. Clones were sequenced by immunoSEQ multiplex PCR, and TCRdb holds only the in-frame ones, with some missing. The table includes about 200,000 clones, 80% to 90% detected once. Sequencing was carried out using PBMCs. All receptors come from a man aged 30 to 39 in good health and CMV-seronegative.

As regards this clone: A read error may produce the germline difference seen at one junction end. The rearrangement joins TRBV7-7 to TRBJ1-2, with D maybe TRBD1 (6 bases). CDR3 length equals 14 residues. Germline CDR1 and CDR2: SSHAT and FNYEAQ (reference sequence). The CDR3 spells CASSPSTGLYGYTF. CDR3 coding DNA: TGTGCTAGCAGCCCCTCGACAGGACTCTATGGCTACACCTTC.

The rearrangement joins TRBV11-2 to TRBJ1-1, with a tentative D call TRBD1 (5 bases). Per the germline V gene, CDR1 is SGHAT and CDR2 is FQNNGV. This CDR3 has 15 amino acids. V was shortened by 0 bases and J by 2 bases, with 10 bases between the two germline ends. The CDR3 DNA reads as TGTGCCAGCAGCTTAGAAAGGACATCCAACACTGAAGCTTTCTTT. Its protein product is CASSLERTSNTEAFF.

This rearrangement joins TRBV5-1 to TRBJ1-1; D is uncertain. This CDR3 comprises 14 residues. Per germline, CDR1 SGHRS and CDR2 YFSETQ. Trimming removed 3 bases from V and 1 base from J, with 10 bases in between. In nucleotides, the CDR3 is TGCGCCAGCAGCTGGGGAGTGGAGAACACTGAAGCTTTCTTT. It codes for CASSWGVENTEAFF.

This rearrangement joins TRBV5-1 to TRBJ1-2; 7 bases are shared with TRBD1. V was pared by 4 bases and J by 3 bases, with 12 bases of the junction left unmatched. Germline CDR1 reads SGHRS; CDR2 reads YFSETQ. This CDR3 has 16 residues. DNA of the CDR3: TGCGCCAGCAGCCCCAAGGGGGCAGGAAACGACTATGGCTACACCTTC. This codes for CASSPKGAGNDYGYTF.

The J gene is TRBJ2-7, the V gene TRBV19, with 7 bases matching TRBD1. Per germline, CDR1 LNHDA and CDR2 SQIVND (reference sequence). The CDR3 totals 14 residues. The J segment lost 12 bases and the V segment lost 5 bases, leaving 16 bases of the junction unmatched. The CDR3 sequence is CASSGTADPGRPYF. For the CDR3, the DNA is TGTGCCAGTAGTGGGACAGCGGACCCGGGACGCCCGTACTTC.

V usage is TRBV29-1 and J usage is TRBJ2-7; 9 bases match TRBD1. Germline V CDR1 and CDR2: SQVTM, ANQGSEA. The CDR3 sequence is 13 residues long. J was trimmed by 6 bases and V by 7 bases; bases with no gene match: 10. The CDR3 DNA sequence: TGCAGCGCTACCTCCGGGACAGGGCGCGAGCAGTACTTC. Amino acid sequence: CSATSGTGREQYF.

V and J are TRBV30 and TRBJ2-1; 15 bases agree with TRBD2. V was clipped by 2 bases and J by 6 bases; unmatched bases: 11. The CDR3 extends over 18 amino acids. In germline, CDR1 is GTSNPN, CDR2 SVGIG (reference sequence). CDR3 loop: CAWSRRTSGRAVGNEQFF. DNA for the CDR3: TGTGCCTGGAGTCGCCGGACTAGCGGGAGGGCGGTGGGCAATGAGCAGTTCTTC.

DNA of the CDR3: TGCGCCAGCAGTGGCGGGGGGGCCGAAGATACGCAGTATTTT. Amino acid sequence: CASSGGGAEDTQYF. This chain connects TRBV5-1 to TRBJ2-3; TRBD2 agrees at 9 bases. With 5 bases clipped from V and 5 bases from J, the junction kept 6 bases outside the gene matches. CDR1 is SGHRS and CDR2 is YFSETQ in the germline V gene. There are 14 residues in the CDR3.

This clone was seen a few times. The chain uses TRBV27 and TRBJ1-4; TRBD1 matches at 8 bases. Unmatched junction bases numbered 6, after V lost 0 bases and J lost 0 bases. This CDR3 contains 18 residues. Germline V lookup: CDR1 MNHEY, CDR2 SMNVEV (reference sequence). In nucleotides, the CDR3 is TGTGCCAGCAGTTTATCAGCAGGGGGCCTTTCAACTAATGAAAAACTGTTTTTT. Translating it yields CASSLSAGGLSTNEKLFF.

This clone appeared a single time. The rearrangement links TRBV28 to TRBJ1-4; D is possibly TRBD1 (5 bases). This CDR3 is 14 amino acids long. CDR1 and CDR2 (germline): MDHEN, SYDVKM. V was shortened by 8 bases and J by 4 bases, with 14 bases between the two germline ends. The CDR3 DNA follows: TGTGCCAGCGGCGGGGGGGGAAATAATGAAAAACTGTTTTTT. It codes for CASGGGGNNEKLFF.

The CDR3 coding sequence is TGTGCCAGCAGTTCTACAGGGGGAGGAAACACCATATATTTT. This sequence encodes CASSSTGGGNTIYF. This chain links TRBV6-5 with TRBJ1-3; 8 bases map to TRBD1. From germline, CDR1 is MNHEY and CDR2 SVGAGI. This CDR3 is 14 amino acids long. V lost 4 bases, J lost 4 bases, and 3 bases stayed unmatched.

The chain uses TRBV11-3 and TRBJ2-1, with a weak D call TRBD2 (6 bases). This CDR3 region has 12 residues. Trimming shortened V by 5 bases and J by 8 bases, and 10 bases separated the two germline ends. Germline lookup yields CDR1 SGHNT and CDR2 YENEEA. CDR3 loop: CASSAWGDEQFF. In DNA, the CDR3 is TGTGCCAGCAGCGCCTGGGGGGATGAGCAGTTCTTC.

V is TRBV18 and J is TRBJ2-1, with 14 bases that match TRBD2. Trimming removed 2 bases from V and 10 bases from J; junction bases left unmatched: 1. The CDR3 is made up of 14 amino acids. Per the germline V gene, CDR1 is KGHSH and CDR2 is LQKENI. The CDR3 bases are TGTGCCAGCTCACCAAGGACTAGCGGGGGGGAGCAGTTCTTC. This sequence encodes CASSPRTSGGEQFF.

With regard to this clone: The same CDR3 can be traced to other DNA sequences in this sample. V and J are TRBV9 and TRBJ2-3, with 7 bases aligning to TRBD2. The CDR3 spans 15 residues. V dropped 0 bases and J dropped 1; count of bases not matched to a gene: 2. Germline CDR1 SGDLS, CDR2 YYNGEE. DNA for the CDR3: TGTGCCAGCAGCGTAGGTCTAGCGGGCACAGATACGCAGTATTTT. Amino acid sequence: CASSVGLAGTDTQYF.

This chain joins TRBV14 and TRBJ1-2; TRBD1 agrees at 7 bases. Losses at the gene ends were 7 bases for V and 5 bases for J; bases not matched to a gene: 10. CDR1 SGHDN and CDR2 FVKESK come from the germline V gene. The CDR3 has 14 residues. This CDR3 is CASNKRGQKYGYTF. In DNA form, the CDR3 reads TGTGCCAGCAACAAAAGGGGACAGAAGTATGGCTACACCTTC.

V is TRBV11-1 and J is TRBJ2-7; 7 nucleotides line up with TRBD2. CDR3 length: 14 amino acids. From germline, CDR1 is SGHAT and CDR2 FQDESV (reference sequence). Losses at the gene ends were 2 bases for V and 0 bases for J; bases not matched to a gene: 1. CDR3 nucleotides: TGTGCCAGCAGCTTAAGCGGGGTCTCCTACGAGCAGTACTTC. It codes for CASSLSGVSYEQYF.

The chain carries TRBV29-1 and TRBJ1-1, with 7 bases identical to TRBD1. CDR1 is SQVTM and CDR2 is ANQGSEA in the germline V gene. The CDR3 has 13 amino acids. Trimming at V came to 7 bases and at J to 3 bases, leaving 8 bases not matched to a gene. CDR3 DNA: TGCAGCGACAAGGACAGGAGTTACACTGAAGCTTTCTTT. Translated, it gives CSDKDRSYTEAFF.

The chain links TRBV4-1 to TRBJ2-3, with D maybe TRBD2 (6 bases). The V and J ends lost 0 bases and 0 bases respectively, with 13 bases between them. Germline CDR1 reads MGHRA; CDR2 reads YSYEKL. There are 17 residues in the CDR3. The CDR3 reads CASSQDRVAESTDTQYF. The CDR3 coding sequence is TGCGCCAGCAGCCAAGATCGAGTAGCGGAGAGCACAGATACGCAGTATTTT.

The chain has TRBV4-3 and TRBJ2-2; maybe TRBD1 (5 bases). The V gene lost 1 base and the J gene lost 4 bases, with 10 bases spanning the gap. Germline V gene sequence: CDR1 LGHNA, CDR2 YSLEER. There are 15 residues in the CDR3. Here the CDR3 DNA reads TGCGCCAGCAGCCAAGGCAGGGCGGTCACCGGGGAGCTGTTTTTT. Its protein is CASSQGRAVTGELFF.

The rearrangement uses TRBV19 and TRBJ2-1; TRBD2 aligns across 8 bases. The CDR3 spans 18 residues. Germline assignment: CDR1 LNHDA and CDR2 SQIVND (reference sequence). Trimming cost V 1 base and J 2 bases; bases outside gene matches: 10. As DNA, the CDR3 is TGTGCCAGTAGTATAGCAGCTAGCGGGCGCCCTACCTACAATGAGCAGTTCTTC. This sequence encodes CASSIAASGRPTYNEQFF.

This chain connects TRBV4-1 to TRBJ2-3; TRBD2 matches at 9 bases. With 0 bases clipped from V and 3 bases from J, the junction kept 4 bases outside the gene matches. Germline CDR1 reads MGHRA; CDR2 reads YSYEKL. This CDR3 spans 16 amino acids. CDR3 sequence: CASSQDQGLATDTQYF. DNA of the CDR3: TGCGCCAGCAGCCAAGATCAAGGACTAGCGACAGATACGCAGTATTTT.

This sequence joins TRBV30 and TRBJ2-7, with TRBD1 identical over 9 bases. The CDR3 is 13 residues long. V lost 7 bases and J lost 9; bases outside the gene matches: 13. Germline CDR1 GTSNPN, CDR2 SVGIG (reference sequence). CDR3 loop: CALAGQGSVRQYF. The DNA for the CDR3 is TGTGCCTTGGCGGGACAGGGCTCCGTTCGGCAGTACTTC.

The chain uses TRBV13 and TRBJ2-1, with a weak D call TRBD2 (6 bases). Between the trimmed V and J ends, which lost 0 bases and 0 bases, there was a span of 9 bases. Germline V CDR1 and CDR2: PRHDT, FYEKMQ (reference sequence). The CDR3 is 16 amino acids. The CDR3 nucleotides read TGTGCCAGCAGCTTAGGGGGGAGGAGCTCCTACAATGAGCAGTTCTTC. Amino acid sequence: CASSLGGRSSYNEQFF.

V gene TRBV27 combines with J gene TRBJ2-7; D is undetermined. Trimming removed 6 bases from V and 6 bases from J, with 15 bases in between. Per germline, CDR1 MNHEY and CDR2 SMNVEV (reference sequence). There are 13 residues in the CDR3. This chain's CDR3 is CASSRGPRSEQYF. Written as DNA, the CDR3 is TGTGCCAGCAGCCGAGGTCCTAGATCCGAGCAGTACTTC.

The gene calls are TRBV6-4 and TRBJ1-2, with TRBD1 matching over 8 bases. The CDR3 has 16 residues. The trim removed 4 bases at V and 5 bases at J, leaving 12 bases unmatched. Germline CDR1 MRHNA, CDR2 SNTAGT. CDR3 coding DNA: TGTGCCAGCAGTGCCCGGACAGGGCATAGTAATTATGGCTACACCTTC. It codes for CASSARTGHSNYGYTF.

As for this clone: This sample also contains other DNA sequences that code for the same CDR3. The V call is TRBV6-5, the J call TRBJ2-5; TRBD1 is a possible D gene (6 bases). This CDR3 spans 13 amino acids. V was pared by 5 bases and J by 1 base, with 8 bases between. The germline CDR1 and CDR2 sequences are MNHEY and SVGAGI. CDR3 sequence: CASSRTVQETQYF. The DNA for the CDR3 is TGTGCCAGCAGTCGGACAGTCCAAGAGACCCAGTACTTC.

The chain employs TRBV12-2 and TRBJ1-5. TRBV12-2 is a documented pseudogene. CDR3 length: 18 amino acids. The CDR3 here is CASRLARVGGRRNQPQHF. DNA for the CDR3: TGTGCAAGTCGCTTAGCGCGAGTGGGAGGTCGTAGGAATCAGCCCCAGCATTTT.

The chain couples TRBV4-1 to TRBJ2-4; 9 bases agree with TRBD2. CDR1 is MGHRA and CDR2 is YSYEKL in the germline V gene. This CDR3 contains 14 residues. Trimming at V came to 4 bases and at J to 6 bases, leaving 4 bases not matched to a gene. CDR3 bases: TGCGCCAGCAGCCTAGCGGGGGAACGAAACATTCAGTACTTC. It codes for CASSLAGERNIQYF.

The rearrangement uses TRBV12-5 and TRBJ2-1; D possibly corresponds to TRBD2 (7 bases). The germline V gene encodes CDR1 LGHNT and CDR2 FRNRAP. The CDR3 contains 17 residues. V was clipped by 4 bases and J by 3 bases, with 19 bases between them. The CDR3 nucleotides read TGTGCTAGTGGTTCAGCTCCGCCCGGGGGGCACTACAATGAGCAGTTCTTC. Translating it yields CASGSAPPGGHYNEQFF.